The next 20 T cell receptor beta chains were all read from a single sample in a study of identical twins. TCRdb analysed the 5' RACE reads with MiXCR anew, one entry per CDR3 protein. This table holds about 240,000 distinct CDR3 sequences, roughly 12% found once. The same data also went into a second study, on yellow fever vaccine responses in identical twins.

The sequenced sample was memory (CD45RO+) T cells sorted from blood. The receptor set was obtained from a woman younger than 30 in good health.

This clonotype was found many times. The chain combines TRBV7-6 with TRBJ1-4; the D is unclear. The CDR3 contains 14 residues. Germline values: CDR1 SGHVS, CDR2 FNYEAQ. Trimming removed 5 bases from V and 7 bases from J, with 14 bases in between. The CDR3 DNA is TGTGCCAGCAGCAAGACCGGGGTCGGTGAAAAACTGTTTTTT. It encodes CASSKTGVGEKLFF.

This clonotype was found a few times. The V call is TRBV28, the J call TRBJ2-3; tentatively, D is TRBD1 (6 bases). V lost 4 bases and J lost 0, with 14 bases in between. Germline V gene lookup returns CDR1 MDHEN and CDR2 SYDVKM. The CDR3 is 16 residues long. The DNA for the CDR3 is TGTGCCAGCAGTTCCAATCAGGGGCTCAGCACAGATACGCAGTATTTT. Translation gives CASSSNQGLSTDTQYF.

This clonotype was detected only a few times. The gene calls are TRBV28 and TRBJ2-1, with D perhaps assigned TRBD1 or TRBD2 (6 bases each). V was shortened by 6 bases and J by 0 bases, with 18 bases between the two germline ends. CDR3 size: 17 residues. In germline, CDR1 is MDHEN, CDR2 SYDVKM. CDR3 nucleotides: TGTGCCAGCAGCGAAGTGGGGGGCCTGAGCTCCTACAATGAGCAGTTCTTC. Amino acid sequence: CASSEVGGLSSYNEQFF.

Ten or more counts support this clonotype. The V gene is TRBV12-3 or TRBV12-4, the J gene TRBJ2-1, with D tentatively TRBD1 (5 bases). The CDR3 has 12 amino acids. Deletions cut 2 bases from V and 8 bases from J, with 7 bases between. The CDR3: CASSLIGDEQFF. The DNA of the CDR3 is TGTGCCAGCAGTTTAATAGGGGATGAGCAGTTCTTC.

The chain combines TRBV29-1 with TRBJ2-1; 11 bases fit TRBD2. The germline gives CDR1 SQVTM, CDR2 ANQGSEA. J lost 6 bases, V lost 4 bases, and 8 bases had no gene match. The CDR3 contains 15 residues. The CDR3 region is CSVVRLAGGLNEQFF. CDR3 in DNA: TGCAGCGTTGTTCGGCTAGCGGGAGGCCTCAATGAGCAGTTCTTC.

This clonotype was observed at least ten times. The rearrangement joins TRBV12-3 or TRBV12-4 to TRBJ2-7; the D is unclear. The V end lost 1 base, the J end lost 2 bases, and 9 bases lay between the germline ends. The CDR3 sequence is 14 residues long. The CDR3 loop reads CASSLGFSAYEQYF. The CDR3 nucleotides are TGTGCCAGCAGTTTAGGTTTCTCGGCCTACGAGCAGTACTTC.

A few counts support this clonotype. This chain uses TRBV4-3 with TRBJ2-1, with TRBD2 matching 7 bases. The germline V gene encodes CDR1 LGHNA and CDR2 YSLEER. This CDR3 is built from 13 residues. Germline trimming cut 5 bases from V and 7 bases from J; bases unmatched to any gene: 5. The CDR3 region has the DNA TGCGCCAGCAGCTTCAAAGCGGGGAATGAGCAGTTCTTC. Translated: CASSFKAGNEQFF.

This clonotype was seen at least ten times. The chain links TRBV12-3 or TRBV12-4 to TRBJ1-1; perhaps TRBD1 as D (5 bases). This CDR3 is 14 amino acids long. V was pared by 5 bases and J by 6 bases, with 16 bases between. CDR3: CASSNAVGGSEAFF. The CDR3 DNA reads TGTGCCAGCAGTAACGCAGTGGGGGGATCTGAAGCTTTCTTT.

The rearrangement links TRBV7-2 to TRBJ2-3, with 8 bases matching TRBD1. Per germline, CDR1 SGHTA and CDR2 FQGNSA. V lost 5 bases and J lost 2; bases outside the gene matches: 9. This CDR3 is built from 16 residues. CDR3 DNA: TGTGCCAGCAGCCGTAAAGACAGGGGCACCACAGATACGCAGTATTTT. It yields the protein CASSRKDRGTTDTQYF.

This chain links TRBV3-1 with TRBJ1-5; D is unclear. Trimming took off 4 bases at V and 4 bases at J, with 8 bases between the two ends. Per the germline V gene, CDR1 is LGHDT and CDR2 is YNNKEL (reference sequence). There are 13 residues in the CDR3. The CDR3 DNA reads as TGTGCCAGCAGCCCTCTCGGAAATCAGCCCCAGCATTTT. As protein: CASSPLGNQPQHF.

The chain joins TRBV5-1 to TRBJ2-6; maybe TRBD2 (6 bases). Trimming left V 7 bases short and J 8 bases short, with 19 bases between. CDR3 length equals 15 residues. The germline CDR1 and CDR2 sequences are SGHRS and YFSETQ. The CDR3 sequence is CASSPRLGSSNVLTF. The CDR3 DNA follows: TGCGCCAGCTCGCCTCGACTAGGTTCCTCCAACGTCCTGACTTTC.

This clonotype has just a few counts. This chain links TRBV7-2 with TRBJ2-5, with a weak D call TRBD2 (6 bases). V lost 3 bases to trimming and J lost 4 bases, with 12 bases between them. Germline loops: CDR1 SGHTA, CDR2 FQGNSA. This CDR3 is built from 14 residues. The CDR3 coding sequence is TGTGCCAGCAGCTTGTCCGGACTAACAGAGACCCAGTACTTC. It codes for CASSLSGLTETQYF.

The CDR3 region has the DNA TGTGCCAGCAGCGTCACCACTAGTGCGAACACCGGGGAGCTGTTTTTT. Its protein product is CASSVTTSANTGELFF. The V call is TRBV7-3, the J call TRBJ2-2; tentative D call: TRBD2 (5 bases). V gave up 5 bases and J gave up 0 bases, with 13 bases separating them. CDR3 length: 16 residues. Germline V gene lookup returns CDR1 SGHTA and CDR2 FQGTGA.

This clonotype showed up just a few times. The CDR3 loop is CAISVGLLGDEQYF. CDR3 sequence (DNA): TGTGCCATCAGTGTCGGGCTACTAGGGGACGAGCAGTACTTC. This chain connects TRBV10-3 to TRBJ2-7; D could derive from TRBD1 or TRBD2 (5 bases each). The germline CDR1 and CDR2 sequences are ENHRY and SYGVKD. The V end was cut by 4 bases, the J end by 5 bases, with 15 bases between. CDR3 length equals 14 residues.

In its sample, this clonotype was seen a few times. This chain joins TRBV5-1 and TRBJ2-1, with 10 bases fitting TRBD2. CDR1 and CDR2 from the germline V gene are SGHRS and YFSETQ. The CDR3 runs to 16 residues. Germline trimming cut 0 bases from V and 4 bases from J; bases unmatched to any gene: 4. CDR3 sequence: CASSLGGTSAYNEQFF. Written as DNA, the CDR3 is TGCGCCAGCAGCTTGGGCGGGACTAGCGCATACAATGAGCAGTTCTTC.

This sequence joins TRBV7-4 and TRBJ2-3; either TRBD1 or TRBD2 may supply D (5 bases each). Trimming left V 11 bases short and J 6 bases short, with 27 bases between. This CDR3 contains 16 residues. Germline-derived CDR1 and CDR2 are SGHVT and SQSDAQ. The CDR3 DNA follows: TGTGCCTCCTGCCAAGATCTGGGGGACGTCGGGGATACGCAGTATTTT. This encodes CASCQDLGDVGDTQYF.

This chain connects TRBV11-3 to TRBJ2-2; no definite D call. Germline loops: CDR1 SGHNT, CDR2 YENEEA. V lost 2 bases to trimming and J lost 6 bases, with 7 bases between them. The CDR3 consists of 13 residues. The CDR3 protein is CASSLSVPGELFF. CDR3 in DNA: TGTGCCAGCAGCTTAAGCGTCCCCGGGGAGCTGTTTTTT.

CDR3 residues: CASSFSQGTDTQYF. The CDR3 DNA is TGCGCCAGCAGCTTTAGTCAAGGTACGGATACGCAGTATTTT. J is TRBJ2-3 and V is TRBV5-1; D remains unclear. V was pared by 2 bases and J by 6 bases, with 13 bases between. CDR1 is SGHRS and CDR2 is YFSETQ in the germline V gene. The CDR3 runs to 14 residues.

This clonotype was seen a few times. This chain joins TRBV20-1 and TRBJ2-2, with 8 positions matching TRBD2. Per the germline V gene, CDR1 is DFQATT and CDR2 is SNEGSKA (reference sequence). Trimming at V came to 6 bases and at J to 1 base, leaving 10 bases not matched to a gene. The CDR3 is made up of 16 amino acids. The CDR3 sequence: CSASPGGDGNTGELFF. The CDR3 DNA reads TGCAGTGCCAGCCCCGGGGGGGACGGGAACACCGGGGAGCTGTTTTTT.

This clonotype appeared a few times. V and J are TRBV28 and TRBJ2-7; the D gene is possibly TRBD1 (6 bases). The CDR3 extends over 15 amino acids. V was pared by 6 bases and J by 5 bases, with 20 bases between. Germline V gene lookup returns CDR1 MDHEN and CDR2 SYDVKM. CDR3 sequence (DNA): TGTGCCAGCAGCCCAACCGGACAGAGTCTCGACGAGCAGTACTTC. It specifies CASSPTGQSLDEQYF.